This T cell receptor beta chain was documented in a study of blood T cell repertoires in COVID-19. About the study: PBMCs, B-cell-depleted T cells, or T cells provided the cDNA or gDNA that made up the material.

Only in-frame clones appear in the TCRdb table, and some are missing; sequencing was by immunoSEQ multiplex PCR. The table has over 250,000 clones, 87% seen once. With V trimmed by 1 base and J by 2 bases, 0 bases remained unmatched. This CDR3 comprises 14 residues. Germline values: CDR1 SGHTA, CDR2 FQGNSA. Sequencing was carried out using peripheral blood. This receptor was obtained from a woman in her fifties or sixties with acute or convalescent COVID-19. V and J are TRBV7-2 and TRBJ2-7; 9 bases are shared with TRBD2. CDR3 DNA: TGTGCCAGCAGCTTAGGGACTAGCGCCTACGAGCAGTACTTC. This codes for CASSLGTSAYEQYF.